These T cell receptor beta chains were read from a single sample in a study of T cell responses to AZD1222 COVID-19 vaccine. Generated by immunoSEQ multiplex PCR, the TCRdb table keeps only in-frame clones and is missing some. The sample has 150,000 to 200,000 clones, 85% to 90% seen once. This specimen consisted of peripheral blood, obtained on day 0 of AZD1222 vaccination. The source of these receptors is an adult in good health. Both conserved end residues are part of each CDR3. D genes are given only for firm matches. Expanded clones get a size class; other rows say once, few or many, or leave the size out.

J: TRBJ1-2
D: -
length: 15
V: TRBV4-1
size: once
DNA: TGCGCCAGCAGCCAAGATCGAGACCGACCTGGGGGCTACACCTTC
CDR3: CASSQDRDRPGGYTF

J: TRBJ1-2
D: TRBD1
length: 17
V: TRBV7-2
size: -
DNA: TGTGCCAGCAGCACAGACCGGGACAGAAACCCTAACTATGGCTACACCTTC
CDR3: CASSTDRDRNPNYGYTF

J: TRBJ2-1
D: -
length: 13
V: TRBV6-4
size: -
DNA: TGTGCCAGCAGTGACTCGAATACCAATGAGCAGTTCTTC
CDR3: CASSDSNTNEQFF

J: TRBJ1-2
D: TRBD1
length: 13
V: TRBV25-1
size: -
DNA: TGTGCCAGCAGGGATACAGGGGTCTATGGCTACACCTTC
CDR3: CASRDTGVYGYTF

J: TRBJ2-7
D: TRBD1
length: 14
V: TRBV15
size: -
DNA: TGTGCCACCAGCAGGACAGGGAAACCCTACGAGCAGTACTTC
CDR3: CATSRTGKPYEQYF

J: TRBJ1-6
D: TRBD1
length: 16
V: TRBV28
size: -
DNA: TGTGCCAGCAGTCCTCCCGGGACAGGGAATAATTCACCCCTCCACTTT
CDR3: CASSPPGTGNNSPLHF

J: TRBJ1-1
D: -
length: 14
V: TRBV20-1
size: -
DNA: TGCAGTGCTAGTTTAGGGGCTTGGAACACTGAAGCTTTCTTT
CDR3: CSASLGAWNTEAFF

J: TRBJ1-1
D: -
length: 14
V: TRBV5-4
size: once
DNA: TGTGCCAGCAGCGAGGGGGGACTTGACACTGAAGCTTTCTTT
CDR3: CASSEGGLDTEAFF

J: TRBJ1-1
D: -
length: 14
V: TRBV6-4
size: once
DNA: TGTGCCAGCAGCCTCGACTCAGGGAACACTGAAGCTTTCTTT
CDR3: CASSLDSGNTEAFF

J: TRBJ1-6
D: -
length: 14
V: TRBV19
size: -
DNA: TGTGCCAGTAGTATAGATCGGAAAAATTCACCCCTCCACTTT
CDR3: CASSIDRKNSPLHF

J: TRBJ1-3
D: -
length: 16
V: TRBV7-2
size: -
DNA: TGTGCCAGCAGCTCCGGGACCGCCCTCTCTGGAAACACCATATATTTT
CDR3: CASSSGTALSGNTIYF

J: TRBJ1-6
D: -
length: 14
V: TRBV5-1
size: -
DNA: TGCGCCAGCAGCTTGGGACAGATGAATTCACCCCTCCACTTT
CDR3: CASSLGQMNSPLHF

J: TRBJ1-1
D: -
length: 18
V: TRBV4-2
size: once
DNA: TGTGCCAGCAGCCAAGATCGACCGGGACCGGGAGTGAACACTGAAGCTTTCTTT
CDR3: CASSQDRPGPGVNTEAFF

J: TRBJ2-1
D: TRBD2
length: 13
V: TRBV6-6
size: -
DNA: TGTGCCAGCAGTGGTGGACTAGCCGGTGAGCAGTTCTTC
CDR3: CASSGGLAGEQFF

J: TRBJ2-5
D: -
length: 13
V: TRBV29-1
size: -
DNA: TGCAGCGTTGATAGCCTAGCGTCGGAGACCCAGTACTTC
CDR3: CSVDSLASETQYF

J: TRBJ1-2
D: -
length: 13
V: TRBV3-1/TRBV3-2
size: few
DNA: TGTGCCAGCAGCCAACAGGGTACCCATGGCTACACCTTC
CDR3: CASSQQGTHGYTF

J: TRBJ2-3
D: TRBD2
length: 15
V: TRBV6-5
size: -
DNA: TGTGCCAGCAGTCGGAATAGCGGGATAGCAGATACGCAGTATTTT
CDR3: CASSRNSGIADTQYF

J: TRBJ2-1
D: -
length: 13
V: TRBV9
size: -
DNA: TGTGCCAGCAGCGGACAGAGCTACAATGAGCAGTTCTTC
CDR3: CASSGQSYNEQFF

J: TRBJ1-5
D: -
length: 14
V: TRBV6-6
size: -
DNA: TGTGCCAGCAAGGGCCCTACCTTAGGCCAGCCCCAGCATTTT
CDR3: CASKGPTLGQPQHF

J: TRBJ2-1
D: TRBD2
length: 15
V: TRBV27
size: -
DNA: TGTGCCAGCAGTCCCCTCGGAGGGAGGGGAAATGAGCAGTTCTTC
CDR3: CASSPLGGRGNEQFF

J: TRBJ1-1
D: TRBD1
length: 14
V: TRBV5-6
size: -
DNA: TGTGCCAGCAGCTTGGGACAGGGTACCACTGAAGCTTTCTTT
CDR3: CASSLGQGTTEAFF

J: TRBJ2-1
D: -
length: 12
V: TRBV25-1
size: -
DNA: TGTGCCAGCACAACAGGGTACAATGAGCAGTTCTTC
CDR3: CASTTGYNEQFF

J: TRBJ1-5
D: -
length: 15
V: TRBV6-1
size: -
DNA: TGTGCCAGCAGTGACAGACTGGGAGAGAATCAGCCCCAGCATTTT
CDR3: CASSDRLGENQPQHF

J: TRBJ1-2
D: -
length: 13
V: TRBV28
size: -
DNA: TGTGCCAGCAGTTTTCGAGGGAGGCATGGCTACACCTTC
CDR3: CASSFRGRHGYTF

J: TRBJ2-2
D: TRBD1
length: 16
V: TRBV27
size: -
DNA: TGTGCCAGCAGTTTTAGGACAGGATGGAACACCGGGGAGCTGTTTTTT
CDR3: CASSFRTGWNTGELFF

J: TRBJ2-1
D: -
length: 14
V: TRBV19
size: -
DNA: TGTGCCAGTAGTATCTCCAGGGTTTCCGATGAGCAGTTCTTC
CDR3: CASSISRVSDEQFF

J: TRBJ2-7
D: -
length: 16
V: TRBV28
size: -
DNA: TGTGCCAGCAGTTCGCAGGGTTCCAACCTATCCTACGAGCAGTACTTC
CDR3: CASSSQGSNLSYEQYF

J: TRBJ2-1
D: -
length: 15
V: TRBV6-1
size: -
DNA: TGTGCCAGCACCTCCGTCCGGGTAGGGAACAATGAGCAGTTCTTC
CDR3: CASTSVRVGNNEQFF

J: TRBJ2-7
D: -
length: 15
V: TRBV27
size: few
DNA: TGTGCCAGCAGTTCACCAGCGGTACCTCCCTACGAGCAGTACTTC
CDR3: CASSSPAVPPYEQYF

J: TRBJ2-3
D: -
length: 13
V: TRBV15
size: -
DNA: TGTGCCACCAGCATGTCCGGGACAACGAATGAGTATTTT
CDR3: CATSMSGTTNEYF

J: TRBJ2-6
D: -
length: 16
V: TRBV6-5
size: once
DNA: TGTGCCAGCAGTTACTCGATGCAGTCTGGGGCCAACGTCCTGACTTTC
CDR3: CASSYSMQSGANVLTF

J: TRBJ2-2
D: -
length: 14
V: TRBV24-1
size: -
DNA: TGTGCCACCAGTGATTTACACAACACCGGGGAGCTGTTTTTT
CDR3: CATSDLHNTGELFF

J: TRBJ1-2
D: -
length: 14
V: TRBV2
size: -
DNA: TGTGCCAGCTCGAACAGGGTGGAAAACTATGGCTACACCTTC
CDR3: CASSNRVENYGYTF

J: TRBJ2-3
D: -
length: 16
V: TRBV27
size: -
DNA: TGTGCCAGCAGTTTATTCCATCTCGGAAGCACAGATACGCAGTATTTT
CDR3: CASSLFHLGSTDTQYF

J: TRBJ2-1
D: TRBD2
length: 15
V: TRBV7-3
size: -
DNA: TGTGCCAGCAGCTCTCTAGCGGGACTCCTAAATGAGCAGTTCTTC
CDR3: CASSSLAGLLNEQFF

J: TRBJ2-2
D: -
length: 17
V: TRBV24-1
size: -
DNA: TGTGCCACCAGTGATTTAGGGCAGGGGCACAACACCGGGGAGCTGTTTTTT
CDR3: CATSDLGQGHNTGELFF

J: TRBJ1-2
D: TRBD1
length: 15
V: TRBV29-1
size: -
DNA: TGCAGCGTTGTCCCCAGGGGGCTTGGTAACTATGGCTACACCTTC
CDR3: CSVVPRGLGNYGYTF

J: TRBJ1-2
D: TRBD1
length: 15
V: TRBV27
size: -
DNA: TGTGCCAGCAGTTTATCGACAGGGGGTCCTAATGGCTACACCTTC
CDR3: CASSLSTGGPNGYTF

J: TRBJ1-3
D: -
length: 14
V: TRBV13
size: medium-sized
DNA: TGTGCCAGCAGCCTTGTGGCCTCTGGAAACACCATATATTTT
CDR3: CASSLVASGNTIYF

J: TRBJ2-7
D: -
length: 14
V: TRBV5-8
size: few
DNA: TGTGCCAGCAGCCCGGACGGGAATAGCGGCGAGCAGTACTTC
CDR3: CASSPDGNSGEQYF

J: TRBJ1-1
D: TRBD1
length: 15
V: TRBV5-1
size: -
DNA: TGCGCCAGCAGAATAACGACAGGGAGGATCACTGAAGCTTTCTTT
CDR3: CASRITTGRITEAFF

J: TRBJ1-6
D: -
length: 15
V: TRBV28
size: -
DNA: TGTGCCAGCAGTGGGGGCAACTCCTATAATTCACCCCTCCACTTT
CDR3: CASSGGNSYNSPLHF

J: TRBJ2-5
D: TRBD2
length: 19
V: TRBV24-1
size: -
DNA: TGTGCCACCAGTGCCGGGACTAGCTTCTTCGAGGGTCGCCAAGAGACCCAGTACTTC
CDR3: CATSAGTSFFEGRQETQYF

J: TRBJ1-3
D: -
length: 13
V: TRBV7-6
size: -
DNA: TGTGCCAGCAGCGACAGCTCTGGAAACACCATATATTTT
CDR3: CASSDSSGNTIYF

J: TRBJ2-3
D: -
length: 14
V: TRBV6-6
size: -
DNA: TGTGCCAGCGGATCTACCCCCCTAACAGATACGCAGTATTTT
CDR3: CASGSTPLTDTQYF

J: TRBJ1-5
D: -
length: 12
V: TRBV28
size: -
DNA: TGTGCCAGCAAATGGGGGAATCAGCCCCAGCATTTT
CDR3: CASKWGNQPQHF

J: TRBJ1-1
D: -
length: 16
V: TRBV4-1
size: -
DNA: TGCGCCAGCAGCCAAGATCTGTACAGACCCAACACTGAAGCTTTCTTT
CDR3: CASSQDLYRPNTEAFF

J: TRBJ1-5
D: -
length: 15
V: TRBV28
size: -
DNA: TGTGCCAGCAGTTTTGAGGGGTCGAGCAATCAGCCCCAGCATTTT
CDR3: CASSFEGSSNQPQHF

J: TRBJ1-5
D: TRBD1
length: 13
V: TRBV30
size: -
DNA: TGTGCCTGGGGACAGGGGCTCGATCAGCCCCAGCATTTT
CDR3: CAWGQGLDQPQHF

J: TRBJ1-3
D: -
length: 12
V: TRBV7-8
size: -
DNA: TGTGCCAGCAGCCAGACCGGAAACACCATATATTTT
CDR3: CASSQTGNTIYF

J: TRBJ2-4
D: -
length: 17
V: TRBV18
size: -
DNA: TGTGCCAGCTCACTACCAGTGTTAGCCGCCGGCAAAAACATTCAGTACTTC
CDR3: CASSLPVLAAGKNIQYF

J: TRBJ2-3
D: TRBD2
length: 18
V: TRBV28
size: -
DNA: TGTGCCAGCAGTTCAACAGCAAGGACTAGCGGCCCCTCCGATACGCAGTATTTT
CDR3: CASSSTARTSGPSDTQYF

J: TRBJ2-1
D: TRBD2
length: 16
V: TRBV5-1
size: -
DNA: TGCGCCAGCAGCGTCGGGACTAGCAAAGGCCCCAATGAGCAGTTCTTC
CDR3: CASSVGTSKGPNEQFF

J: TRBJ1-5
D: -
length: 16
V: TRBV19
size: -
DNA: TGTGCCAGTAGCCACCACGAGGGATGGGGTTATCAGCCCCAGCATTTT
CDR3: CASSHHEGWGYQPQHF

J: TRBJ1-2
D: TRBD1
length: 13
V: TRBV2
size: -
DNA: TGTGCCAGCAGCCTTCAGACAGGGCTTGGCTACACCTTC
CDR3: CASSLQTGLGYTF

J: TRBJ1-6
D: TRBD1
length: 15
V: TRBV19
size: -
DNA: TGTGCCAGTAGCCCACAGGGGGCCTATAATTCACCCCTCCACTTT
CDR3: CASSPQGAYNSPLHF